This is a list of T cell receptor beta chains from one sample in a study of T-cell reconstitution after alpha-beta-depleted transplantation in children. A single record per CDR3 protein comes from TCRdb applying MiXCR to the PCR reads. The sample contains around 960,000 distinct CDR3 sequences, about 30% of which appear only once. Source: PBMCs, mostly from graft donor cells, taken 360 days after TCRalphabeta/CD19-depleted stem cell transplant. These receptors all come from a boy younger than two who had a stem cell transplant for SCID, so the T cells may come from the graft donor. CDR3s include the opening cysteine and the closing phenylalanine or tryptophan. The order of the fields is J gene, clone size, V gene, D gene, CDR3 DNA, CDR3 protein. D genes are given only for firm matches. For some rows the clone size is stated as once, few or many, or as a class when expanded; others skip it.

j_gene: TRBJ1-4
abundance: .
v_gene: TRBV4-1
d_gene: .
CDR3nt: TGCGCCAGCAGCCAACGGCTCGCCCCCCTACTCGGACCAACTAATGAAAAACTGTTTTTT
CDR3aa: CASSQRLAPLLGPTNEKLFF

j_gene: TRBJ2-5
abundance: few
v_gene: TRBV7-9
d_gene: .
CDR3nt: TGTGCCAGCAGCGAGCACGGGCAGGGTAAAGAGACCCAGTACTTC
CDR3aa: CASSEHGQGKETQYF

j_gene: TRBJ1-2
abundance: few
v_gene: TRBV5-1
d_gene: .
CDR3nt: TGCGCCAGCAGCTTGGCCGCGCGGGCAGGGTATGGCTACACCTTC
CDR3aa: CASSLAARAGYGYTF

j_gene: TRBJ2-1
abundance: .
v_gene: TRBV10-3
d_gene: .
CDR3nt: TGTGCCATCAGTGAGTCAGGGAGCCAACTCTACAATGAGCAGTTCTTC
CDR3aa: CAISESGSQLYNEQFF

j_gene: TRBJ2-5
abundance: .
v_gene: TRBV7-2
d_gene: TRBD2
CDR3nt: TGTGCCAGCAGCCCCACCAGACTAGCGGGGGCAGAGACCCAGTACTTC
CDR3aa: CASSPTRLAGAETQYF

j_gene: TRBJ1-5
abundance: few
v_gene: TRBV15
d_gene: TRBD1
CDR3nt: TGTGCCACCAGTACAGACAGGGGGGCCAATCAGCCCCAGCATTTT
CDR3aa: CATSTDRGANQPQHF

j_gene: TRBJ2-6
abundance: few
v_gene: TRBV18
d_gene: .
CDR3nt: TGTGCCAGCTCACCGACAGAGGGGGTAAACGTCCTGACTTTC
CDR3aa: CASSPTEGVNVLTF

j_gene: TRBJ2-3
abundance: few
v_gene: TRBV18
d_gene: .
CDR3nt: TGTGCCAGCTCACCACCGAGCCTTAGCACAGATACGCAGTATTTT
CDR3aa: CASSPPSLSTDTQYF

j_gene: TRBJ2-7
abundance: .
v_gene: TRBV2
d_gene: .
CDR3nt: TGTGCCAGCCAAAGACAGGATACTTCCTACGAGCAGTACTTC
CDR3aa: CASQRQDTSYEQYF

j_gene: TRBJ2-3
abundance: .
v_gene: TRBV20-1
d_gene: TRBD2
CDR3nt: TGCAGTGCGGACCTTCGGGCGGGGGTTAGCACAGATACGCAGTATTTT
CDR3aa: CSADLRAGVSTDTQYF

j_gene: TRBJ2-5
abundance: .
v_gene: TRBV10-3
d_gene: .
CDR3nt: TGTGCCATCAGTGAGGGGGGACACAACCAAGAGACCCAGTACTTC
CDR3aa: CAISEGGHNQETQYF

j_gene: TRBJ1-3
abundance: .
v_gene: TRBV11-2
d_gene: TRBD1
CDR3nt: TGTGCCAGCAGCTTAGATCCCGGACAGGGCACTGGAAACACCATATATTTT
CDR3aa: CASSLDPGQGTGNTIYF

j_gene: TRBJ1-4
abundance: .
v_gene: TRBV7-9
d_gene: .
CDR3nt: TGTGCCAGCAGCTTAATCCGGGTGGCTAATGAAAAACTGTTTTTT
CDR3aa: CASSLIRVANEKLFF

j_gene: TRBJ1-2
abundance: .
v_gene: TRBV29-1
d_gene: .
CDR3nt: TGCAGCGTCCAGGGGAGCTATGGCTACACCTTC
CDR3aa: CSVQGSYGYTF

j_gene: TRBJ2-7
abundance: few
v_gene: TRBV7-9
d_gene: .
CDR3nt: TGTGCCAGCAGCGAGGACTCGACAAGCTCCTACGAGCAGTACTTC
CDR3aa: CASSEDSTSSYEQYF

j_gene: TRBJ2-7
abundance: .
v_gene: TRBV12-3/TRBV12-4
d_gene: TRBD1
CDR3nt: TGTGCCAGCAGTTTACCAAGATTAACAGGGGTACCCCACGAGCAGTACTTC
CDR3aa: CASSLPRLTGVPHEQYF

j_gene: TRBJ1-1
abundance: .
v_gene: TRBV20-1
d_gene: TRBD1
CDR3nt: TGCAGTGCGTTCTCCGGGACAGGGGGCAGAAACACTGAAGCTTTCTTT
CDR3aa: CSAFSGTGGRNTEAFF

j_gene: TRBJ2-3
abundance: .
v_gene: TRBV27
d_gene: TRBD2
CDR3nt: TGTGCCAGCAGTATTCTCGAGCGGGGGGCAGGCATGACGAAGAACAATACGCAGTATTTT
CDR3aa: CASSILERGAGMTKNNTQYF

j_gene: TRBJ1-3
abundance: few
v_gene: TRBV5-1
d_gene: .
CDR3nt: TGCGCCAGCAGCTTGGGGGGGCCCTCTGGAAACACCATATATTTT
CDR3aa: CASSLGGPSGNTIYF

j_gene: TRBJ2-7
abundance: .
v_gene: TRBV5-1
d_gene: TRBD1
CDR3nt: TGCGCCAGCAGCCCCGGGACAGGGGTTGGACGAGTCTCCTACGAGCAGTACTTC
CDR3aa: CASSPGTGVGRVSYEQYF

j_gene: TRBJ2-5
abundance: many
v_gene: TRBV20-1
d_gene: TRBD2
CDR3nt: TGCAGTGCTACTCTACCAGGCGGGGGGGCCGGTGAGACCCAGTACTTC
CDR3aa: CSATLPGGGAGETQYF

j_gene: TRBJ1-1
abundance: few
v_gene: TRBV7-9
d_gene: .
CDR3nt: TGTGCCAGCAGCTGGGAGGGTGACACTGAAGCTTTCTTT
CDR3aa: CASSWEGDTEAFF

j_gene: TRBJ2-7
abundance: .
v_gene: TRBV10-2
d_gene: .
CDR3nt: TGCGCCAGCAGTGCAGGGAGTCGCTACGAGCAGTACTTC
CDR3aa: CASSAGSRYEQYF

j_gene: TRBJ2-1
abundance: many
v_gene: TRBV7-9
d_gene: .
CDR3nt: TGTGCCAGCAGCCAAGGGGATGGCTCCCCCCCTGAGCAGTTCTTC
CDR3aa: CASSQGDGSPPEQFF

j_gene: TRBJ1-2
abundance: .
v_gene: TRBV12-3/TRBV12-4
d_gene: .
CDR3nt: TGTGCCAGCAGCCCACCCGGGCCCTTC
CDR3aa: CASSPPGPF

j_gene: TRBJ2-7
abundance: .
v_gene: TRBV6-1
d_gene: TRBD2
CDR3nt: TGTGCCAGCAGCCGCCCTAGCGGGGGAGAGAACGAGCAGTACTTC
CDR3aa: CASSRPSGGENEQYF

j_gene: TRBJ2-3
abundance: few
v_gene: TRBV20-1
d_gene: TRBD1
CDR3nt: TGCAGTGCCCAGGGACAGGGGGTCACAGATACGCAGTATTTT
CDR3aa: CSAQGQGVTDTQYF

j_gene: TRBJ2-6
abundance: .
v_gene: TRBV7-8
d_gene: .
CDR3nt: TGTGCCAGCAGCCGATCGAACTCTGGGGCCAACGTCCTGACTTTC
CDR3aa: CASSRSNSGANVLTF

j_gene: TRBJ2-1
abundance: .
v_gene: TRBV28
d_gene: .
CDR3nt: TGTGCCAGCAGCACGCGTAGGGCCTCCTACAATGAGCAGTTCTTC
CDR3aa: CASSTRRASYNEQFF

j_gene: TRBJ1-1
abundance: .
v_gene: TRBV5-1
d_gene: TRBD1
CDR3nt: TGCGCCAGCAGCCCAGGGGGCCGGACCACTGAAGCTTTCTTT
CDR3aa: CASSPGGRTTEAFF

j_gene: TRBJ2-7
abundance: .
v_gene: TRBV27
d_gene: TRBD1
CDR3nt: TGTGCCAGCAGACCGGGACAGGACCACTACGAGCAGTACTTC
CDR3aa: CASRPGQDHYEQYF

j_gene: TRBJ1-1
abundance: .
v_gene: TRBV20-1
d_gene: .
CDR3nt: TGCAGCCCTGCGACCGACACTGAAGCTTTCTTT
CDR3aa: CSPATDTEAFF

j_gene: TRBJ2-7
abundance: .
v_gene: TRBV5-1
d_gene: TRBD1
CDR3nt: TGCGCCAGCAGCTTGGCCGGGACAGGGTTCACCGAGCAGTACTTC
CDR3aa: CASSLAGTGFTEQYF

j_gene: TRBJ1-5
abundance: few
v_gene: TRBV24-1
d_gene: .
CDR3nt: TGTGCCACCAGTGATTCTGCAGGTTCTAGCAATCAGCCCCAGCATTTT
CDR3aa: CATSDSAGSSNQPQHF

j_gene: TRBJ2-1
abundance: .
v_gene: TRBV9
d_gene: TRBD1
CDR3nt: TGTGCCAGCAGCGTAGGACAGGGGGAGAACAATGAGCAGTTCTTC
CDR3aa: CASSVGQGENNEQFF

j_gene: TRBJ2-3
abundance: few
v_gene: TRBV5-1
d_gene: TRBD1
CDR3nt: TGCGCCAGCAGCTTGGGACAGGGCCAAGGGTCCTTT
CDR3aa: CASSLGQGQGSF

j_gene: TRBJ2-7
abundance: once
v_gene: TRBV27
d_gene: .
CDR3nt: TGTGCCAGCAGTTTATCGGTCGGGTACGAGCAGTACTTC
CDR3aa: CASSLSVGYEQYF

j_gene: TRBJ1-2
abundance: few
v_gene: TRBV7-9
d_gene: .
CDR3nt: TGTGCCAGCAGTCATCCCCAGGGCCAGGCGGGTGGCTACACCTTC
CDR3aa: CASSHPQGQAGGYTF

j_gene: TRBJ1-5
abundance: .
v_gene: TRBV7-2
d_gene: TRBD1
CDR3nt: TGTGCCAGCAGCTTGACAGGGGCCTCGCCTAATCAGCCCCAGCATTTT
CDR3aa: CASSLTGASPNQPQHF

j_gene: TRBJ2-7
abundance: .
v_gene: TRBV28
d_gene: .
CDR3nt: TGTGCCAGCAGTCCCAACCGGCCTTACGAGCAGTACTTC
CDR3aa: CASSPNRPYEQYF

j_gene: TRBJ2-1
abundance: .
v_gene: TRBV15
d_gene: TRBD2
CDR3nt: TGTGCCACCAGCATCTTAGCGGGGCCTGACGGTGAGCAGTTCTTC
CDR3aa: CATSILAGPDGEQFF

j_gene: TRBJ1-1
abundance: few
v_gene: TRBV20-1
d_gene: .
CDR3nt: TGCAGTGCTAGAGAGCCCTCCGGGACAAACACTGAAGCTTTCTTT
CDR3aa: CSAREPSGTNTEAFF